One sample yielded the 15 T cell receptor beta chains listed below, sequenced in a study of cytomegalovirus exposure and HLA in healthy donors (dated by TCRdb to between 2016 and 2019). Library preparation employed the immunoSEQ multiplex PCR assay. For the multiplex PCR, a mixture combining 60 forward primers for TCR Vbeta segments and 13 reverse primers for TCR Jbeta segments was used. The immuneACCESS repertoire file appears here via TCRdb, limited to in-frame rearrangements. These files lack a portion of the clones; in checked studies, under half of the deficit traces to unresolved V genes, and the cause of the others is not known. The sample table shows 95,000 to 100,000 clones, and around four fifths are seen once. 1.5% to 2% of the sample is in the top ten clones. Sequencing was done on a sample of PBMCs. These receptors originate from a man aged 40-49 years in good health and CMV-seronegative.

V gene TRBV7-9 combines with J gene TRBJ2-7; weak D call: TRBD2 (5 bases). V shed 3 bases and J shed 3 bases, with 12 bases lying between them. CDR1 and CDR2 (germline): SEHNR, FQNEAQ (reference sequence). The CDR3 totals 14 residues. CDR3 in amino acids: CASSFGLAGYEQYF. The CDR3, as DNA: TGTGCCAGCAGCTTTGGGCTAGCTGGCTACGAGCAGTACTTC.

The chain employs TRBV6-6 and TRBJ1-4; 7 bases line up with TRBD1. The length of the CDR3 is 15 residues. CDR1 and CDR2 from the germline V gene are MNHNY and SVGAGI (reference sequence). V lost 6 bases to trimming and J lost 5 bases; unmatched junction nucleotides: 9. CDR3 residues: CASSRAGQRNEKLFF. CDR3 DNA sequence: TGTGCCAGCAGCCGGGCGGGACAGAGGAATGAAAAACTGTTTTTT.

This rearrangement joins TRBV5-4 to TRBJ2-7; no definite D call. The CDR3 is 13 amino acids. Germline V gives CDR1 SGHNT, CDR2 YYREEE (reference sequence). Deletions cut 4 bases from V and 2 bases from J, with 10 bases between. CDR3 nucleotides: TGTGCCAGCAGCCCCGGTGGTACCTACGAGCAGTACTTC. This sequence encodes CASSPGGTYEQYF.

As regards this clone: The sample carries other DNA sequences with the same CDR3. This chain joins TRBV5-4 and TRBJ2-5; the match to TRBD1 covers 9 bases. The CDR3 loop spans 15 amino acids. V shed 4 bases, J shed 1 base, and the junction held 5 bases outside the gene matches. Per germline, CDR1 SGHNT and CDR2 YYREEE (reference sequence). The CDR3 is CASSRGQGAQETQYF. CDR3 nucleotide sequence: TGTGCCAGCAGCAGGGGACAGGGTGCCCAAGAGACCCAGTACTTC.

This chain links TRBV7-2 with TRBJ1-5; D remains ambiguous. The CDR3 is 17 residues long. Germline CDR1 and CDR2: SGHTA and FQGNSA. Trimming stripped 3 bases from V and 1 base from J, with 16 bases between. The CDR3: CASSFDPGTLSNQPQHF. The CDR3 DNA is TGTGCCAGCAGCTTCGACCCGGGAACCCTAAGCAATCAGCCCCAGCATTTT.

A note on this clone: This specimen includes other DNA sequences encoding the same CDR3. The chain uses TRBV30 and TRBJ1-2, with D possibly being TRBD1 (5 bases). Germline assignment: CDR1 GTSNPN and CDR2 SVGIG (reference sequence). The length of the CDR3 is 14 residues. Deletions cut 0 bases from V and 4 bases from J, with 12 bases between. Written as DNA, the CDR3 is TGTGCCTGGAGTGTCGGGGGTGTGATCTATGGCTACACCTTC. Residues: CAWSVGGVIYGYTF.

There are a few counts of this clone. The genes are TRBV19 and TRBJ1-1, with 7 bases lining up with TRBD1. The germline gives CDR1 LNHDA, CDR2 SQIVND (reference sequence). This CDR3 has 18 residues. The junction had 17 bases not matched to a gene; V was cut back by 5 bases and J by 2 bases. For the CDR3, the DNA is TGTGCCAGTAGTGCCGCGACAGGGCTAGGAGGTGGTAACACTGAAGCTTTCTTT. As protein: CASSAATGLGGGNTEAFF.

The gene calls are TRBV18 and TRBJ2-6; TRBD1 is a possible D gene (6 bases). V gave up 2 bases and J gave up 0 bases, with 8 bases separating them. This CDR3 has 16 residues. Germline CDR1 reads KGHSH; CDR2 reads LQKENI. The CDR3 spells CASSPNRASGANVLTF. The CDR3 region has the DNA TGTGCCAGCTCACCAAACAGGGCCTCTGGGGCCAACGTCCTGACTTTC.

This sequence joins TRBV2 and TRBJ1-5; D is possibly TRBD1 (6 bases). Deletions cut 6 bases from V and 2 bases from J, with 8 bases between. The germline V gene has CDR1 SNHLY and CDR2 FYNNEI. The CDR3 is 13 amino acids. In DNA form, the CDR3 reads TGTGCCAGCAGAGGACAGCGCAATCAGCCCCAGCATTTT. Its translation is CASRGQRNQPQHF.

This clone has only a few counts. The gene calls are TRBV4-3 and TRBJ2-1, with TRBD2 matching over 9 bases. Trimming cost V 4 bases and J 4 bases; bases outside gene matches: 5. The germline gives CDR1 LGHNA, CDR2 YSLEER. The CDR3 has 15 residues. The CDR3 DNA sequence: TGCGCCAGCAGCCGCACTAGCGGGCCGTACAATGAGCAGTTCTTC. Its translation: CASSRTSGPYNEQFF.

In the case of this clone: At one end, the junction sequence differs from germline, possibly due to a read error. The V call is TRBV7-9, the J call TRBJ2-6; D might be TRBD1 (5 bases). Germline V CDR1 and CDR2: SEHNR, FQNEAQ (reference sequence). This CDR3 region has 18 residues. The CDR3 bases are TGTTCCAGCAGCACCCCGGGCTGGGTCGTCGCTGGGGCCGACGTCCTGACTTTC. The encoded protein is CSSSTPGWVVAGADVLTF.

This clone is a singleton in its sample. At one of its ends the junction is not consistent with the germline gene, which may arise from a read error. The chain combines TRBV11-2 with TRBJ1-3, with D unclear. Germline V gene sequence: CDR1 SGHAT, CDR2 FQNNGV. The CDR3 runs 14 residues. This chain's CDR3 is CVSSLVEVGNTIYF. The CDR3 region has the DNA TGTGTCAGCAGCTTAGTTGAGGTTGGAAACACCATATATTTT.

The chain recombines TRBV7-9 with TRBJ1-1, with D maybe TRBD1 (6 bases). The CDR3 has 17 amino acids. V was clipped by 3 bases and J by 4 bases, with 21 bases between them. The germline gives CDR1 SEHNR, CDR2 FQNEAQ (reference sequence). The CDR3 protein is CASSLGDDRLAGTEAFF. The CDR3, as DNA: TGTGCCAGCAGCTTGGGAGACGACAGGTTAGCGGGCACTGAAGCTTTCTTT.

The genes are TRBV18 and TRBJ1-3; TRBD1 might be the D (5 bases). The CDR3 is 15 residues long. V lost 5 bases and J lost 1, with 12 bases in between. Germline V gene data show CDR1 as KGHSH and CDR2 as LQKENI. CDR3 in DNA: TGTGCCAGCTCAACTCAGGGCCCATCTGGAAACACCATATATTTT. Translated, it gives CASSTQGPSGNTIYF.

The chain employs TRBV7-9 and TRBJ1-4; 8 bases match TRBD1. Per germline, CDR1 SEHNR and CDR2 FQNEAQ (reference sequence). V lost 6 bases and J lost 4; bases outside the gene matches: 16. The CDR3 extends over 18 amino acids. The CDR3 reads CASSLPTVGQGVNEKLFF. The CDR3 bases are TGTGCCAGCAGTTTACCGACCGTCGGACAGGGAGTTAATGAAAAACTGTTTTTT.